One and the same sample provided the 26 T cell receptor beta chains below, sequenced in a study of T cells expressing NK-cell markers. TCRdb reprocessed the 5' RACE reads and stores each CDR3 protein as one record, lacking DNA. The ten most abundant clones cover under 1.5% of a sample with under 600,000 distinct CDR3 sequences. The sequencing sample was made of blood T cells: a sorted CD56 or NKG2C T cell subset, CD4+ or CD8+ T cells, or bulk PBMC T cells (not recorded which). All receptors come from a woman between 50 and 59 years old in good health.

This chain uses TRBV20-1 with TRBJ2-1; TCRdb lists TRBD1, though no DNA is available to test this call. In germline, CDR1 is DFQATT, CDR2 SNEGSKA (reference sequence). The CDR3 runs to 15 residues. CDR3 residues: CSALRGLRSYNEQFF.

V is TRBV11-2 and J is TRBJ2-7; TCRdb calls TRBD1, which cannot be checked without DNA. In germline, CDR1 is SGHAT, CDR2 FQNNGV. The CDR3 sequence is 15 residues long. The CDR3 loop is CASSPLGGRAYEQYF. The complete variable domain, with remaining parts taken from reference TRBV11-2 and TRBJ2-7, reads EAGVAQSPRYKIIEKRQSVAFWCNPISGHATLYWYQQILGQGPKLLIQFQNNGVVDDSQLPKDRFSAERLKGVDSTLKIQPAKLEDSAVYLCASSPLGGRAYEQYFGPGTRLTVT.

The rearrangement uses TRBV3-1 and TRBJ1-5; TCRdb lists TRBD1, though no DNA is available to test this call. The CDR3 contains 16 residues. The germline V gene has CDR1 LGHDT and CDR2 YNNKEL (reference sequence). This CDR3 is CASSHPDPDREQPQHF.

The chain is built from TRBV10-1 and TRBJ2-3. This CDR3 spans 12 amino acids. CDR1 and CDR2 from the germline V gene are WNHNN and SYGVQD (reference sequence). The CDR3 sequence is CASSEVSDTQYF.

The rearrangement uses TRBV24-1 and TRBJ2-1; there is no DNA to check the TCRdb D call of TRBD2. The CDR3 runs 17 residues. Germline V CDR1 and CDR2: KGHDR, SFDVKD. The CDR3 is CATSDLPLAGGNNEQFF.

The rearrangement joins TRBV2 to TRBJ2-1. Germline CDR1 reads SNHLY; CDR2 reads FYNNEI. This CDR3 has 15 amino acids. This CDR3 is CASIKGLRSYNEQFF.

V gene TRBV12-3 or TRBV12-4 combines with J gene TRBJ2-2; lacking DNA, the TRBD2 call made by TCRdb goes unchecked. The CDR3 runs 15 residues. The CDR3 sequence: CASSFGLAGRWELFF.

The chain employs TRBV15 and TRBJ1-2. CDR1 LNHNV and CDR2 YYDKDF come from the germline V gene (reference sequence). The CDR3 sequence is 14 residues long. The CDR3 here is CATSTAAGFGGYTF. The full variable domain, its missing parts supplied by reference TRBV15 and TRBJ1-2, is DAMVIQNPRYQVTQFGKPVTLSCSQTLNHNVMYWYQQKSSQAPKLLFHYYDKDFNNEADTPDNFQSRRPNTSFCFLDIRSPGLGDTAMYLCATSTAAGFGGYTFGSGTRLTVV.

This chain links TRBV20-1 with TRBJ2-1; TCRdb outputs TRBD2, but without DNA this stays unchecked. CDR3 length equals 14 residues. Looked up from germline, CDR1 is DFQATT and CDR2 is SNEGSKA (reference sequence). CDR3 loop: CSARDSRGRNEQFF.

The rearrangement uses TRBV7-2 and TRBJ2-1; TCRdb calls TRBD2, which cannot be checked without DNA. Germline V gene data show CDR1 as SGHTA and CDR2 as FQGNSA. The CDR3 consists of 16 residues. This CDR3 reads CASGRATSGRLSGQFF.

The chain has TRBV5-1 and TRBJ2-5; TCRdb gives TRBD2 as the D gene, but with no DNA this cannot be confirmed. Germline V gene data show CDR1 as SGHRS and CDR2 as YFSETQ. The CDR3 has 15 amino acids. The chain's CDR3 is CASRYGAGGQETQYF.

The V and J genes are TRBV11-2 and TRBJ2-7. This CDR3 is 15 amino acids long. Germline CDR1 reads SGHAT; CDR2 reads FQNNGV. CDR3 loop: CASSLGPIQVYEQYF.

The rearrangement uses TRBV12-3 or TRBV12-4 and TRBJ2-1; TCRdb selects TRBD2, and the lack of DNA leaves this call unchecked. This CDR3 region has 17 residues. The CDR3 reads CASSLVVALAGARRQFF.

This chain joins TRBV30 and TRBJ2-1. Germline V gives CDR1 GTSNPN, CDR2 SVGIG (reference sequence). This CDR3 has 15 residues. The CDR3 here is CAWKTIGRPYNEQFF.

The V call is TRBV12-3 or TRBV12-4, the J call TRBJ1-2; no DNA is available, so the TRBD1 call from TCRdb remains unchecked. This CDR3 spans 15 amino acids. The CDR3 loop reads CASSFTGGRSEGYTF.

The chain has TRBV5-1 and TRBJ2-3. From germline, CDR1 is SGHRS and CDR2 YFSETQ. The CDR3 sequence is 14 residues long. CDR3: CASSSDTSTDTQYF.

The chain is built from TRBV10-3 and TRBJ2-1; the D call of TRBD2 rests on TCRdb alone, since no DNA is present to check it. The CDR3 is made up of 12 amino acids. Germline V gene data show CDR1 as ENHRY and CDR2 as SYGVKD. The CDR3 sequence is CATETSGNEQFF.

The rearrangement joins TRBV24-1 to TRBJ1-5; TCRdb's D call, TRBD1, is unchecked because there is no DNA. Germline CDR1 and CDR2: KGHDR and SFDVKD. The CDR3 length is 12 residues. CDR3 amino acids: CATSRGGSPQHF.

The chain links TRBV3-1 to TRBJ2-2. CDR1 and CDR2 from the germline V gene are LGHDT and YNNKEL (reference sequence). The CDR3 runs to 15 residues. Here the CDR3 reads CASSQARGPTGELFF.

The rearrangement uses TRBV12-3 or TRBV12-4 and TRBJ2-5; the D call from TCRdb, TRBD1, cannot be confirmed without DNA. The CDR3 runs 14 residues. This CDR3 is CASQDRTPPPTQYF.

V gene TRBV12-3 or TRBV12-4 combines with J gene TRBJ2-1. The CDR3 length is 12 residues. CDR3 residues: CASTSLRNEQFF.

V and J are TRBV5-1 and TRBJ2-1; TCRdb gives TRBD2 as the D gene, but with no DNA this cannot be confirmed. CDR3 length: 16 amino acids. Germline lookup yields CDR1 SGHRS and CDR2 YFSETQ. This chain's CDR3 is CASSVTSGRRYNEQFF.

This chain links TRBV7-7 with TRBJ1-2; TCRdb names TRBD1, which stays unverified in the absence of DNA. Germline V gives CDR1 SSHAT, CDR2 FNYEAQ (reference sequence). The CDR3 length is 16 residues. This CDR3 is CGGGVRLPGYGYGYTF.

The genes are TRBV7-9 and TRBJ2-1; TCRdb lists TRBD2, though no DNA is available to test this call. CDR1 and CDR2 from the germline V gene are SEHNR and FQNEAQ (reference sequence). The CDR3 is 18 residues long. The CDR3 is CASSPRASAVSPYNEQFF.

The chain combines TRBV2 with TRBJ2-1. The CDR3 runs 15 residues. The V gene's germline CDR1 is SNHLY and CDR2 FYNNEI. The CDR3 sequence: CASSNLSPSYNEQFF.

The rearrangement uses TRBV15 and TRBJ2-1. This CDR3 region has 12 residues. The germline V gene encodes CDR1 LNHNV and CDR2 YYDKDF (reference sequence). CDR3 sequence: CATSPNFREQFF. Supplemented by reference TRBV15 and TRBJ2-1, the full variable domain reads DAMVIQNPRYQVTQFGKPVTLSCSQTLNHNVMYWYQQKSSQAPKLLFHYYDKDFNNEADTPDNFQSRRPNTSFCFLDIRSPGLGDTAMYLCATSPNFREQFFGPGTRLTVL.